Given below is one TCR beta chain in context. Trimming pared 5 bases from V and 1 base from J, leaving 14 bases between. CDR1 and CDR2 from the germline V gene are MDHEN and SYDVKM. This CDR3 region has 15 residues. Assay: immunoSEQ multiplex PCR; the TCRdb copy retains only in-frame clones and omits some. Counted here are approximately 150,000 clones, 85% to 90% occurring once; the ten biggest clones make up roughly 8%. The source of the sample is a study of blood T cell repertoires in COVID-19. The chain links TRBV28 to TRBJ1-1, with D possibly TRBD1 on 6 matching bases. The sequencing input was peripheral blood. The sequence derives from a woman in her 50s with active or convalescent COVID-19. DNA of the CDR3: TGTGCCAGCAGTAGTCTCGGGACAAAGAACACTGAAGCTTTCTTT. Its translation: CASSSLGTKNTEAFF.